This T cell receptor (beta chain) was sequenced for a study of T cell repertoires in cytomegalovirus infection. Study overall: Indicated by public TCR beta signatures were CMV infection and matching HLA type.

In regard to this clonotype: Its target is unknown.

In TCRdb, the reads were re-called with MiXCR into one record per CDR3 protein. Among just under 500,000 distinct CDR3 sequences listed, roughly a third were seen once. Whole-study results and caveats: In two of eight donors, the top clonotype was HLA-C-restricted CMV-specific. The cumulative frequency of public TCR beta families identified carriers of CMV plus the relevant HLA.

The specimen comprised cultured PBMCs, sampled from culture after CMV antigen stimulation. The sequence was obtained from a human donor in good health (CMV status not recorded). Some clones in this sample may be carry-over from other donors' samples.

The CDR3 region has the DNA TGTGCCAGCACGCCCCGCGGGGTGAACACCGGGGAGCTGTTTTTT. Protein sequence: CASTPRGVNTGELFF. V and J are TRBV7-6 and TRBJ2-2, with D possibly matching TRBD2 (6 bases). V lost 7 bases and J 1 base, leaving 13 bases between the germline ends. Germline V gene lookup returns CDR1 SGHVS and CDR2 FNYEAQ. This CDR3 region has 15 residues.